The 22 T cell receptor beta chains below were found in one sample sequenced in a study of response to subunit inactivated influenza vaccine (dated by TCRdb to the late 2010s). Receptor libraries were prepared by RT-PCR. The listed sequencing device is Illumina HiSeq 2500. TCRdb took the public reads, trimmed them with fastp at Q25, ran MiXCR for clone calling and kept in-frame beta chains. Rows with a matching CDR3 protein are joined into one entry that keeps the most common DNA and genes. The sample contains roughly 780,000 distinct CDR3 sequences, 18% of them found a single time. 11% of the sample comes from the top ten. Sequenced material: PBMCs from blood, taken roughly 5 days after vaccination. The receptors come from a man aged 45-65 years who received an inactivated influenza vaccine. Donor details come from another sample of the same person, matched by shared clones.

The genes are TRBV2 and TRBJ1-6, with 10 bases fitting TRBD1. CDR1 and CDR2 (germline): SNHLY, FYNNEI. The length of the CDR3 is 15 residues. The trim removed 7 bases at V and 10 bases at J, leaving 10 bases unmatched. CDR3 residues: CASTDRQGALSPLHF. The CDR3 coding sequence is TGTGCCAGCACCGATAGACAGGGGGCTCTGTCACCCCTCCACTTT.

The V and J genes are TRBV12-3 or TRBV12-4 and TRBJ2-3; D unresolved. V gave up 3 bases and J gave up 7 bases, with 14 bases separating them. The CDR3 is 14 amino acids. CDR3 region: CASSLIGDENTQYF. In DNA form, the CDR3 reads TGTGCCAGCAGTTTGATTGGGGATGAAAATACGCAGTATTTT.

In its sample, this clonotype was seen a few times. The V call is TRBV20-1, the J call TRBJ2-3, with 8 bases lining up with TRBD1. After removal of 6 bases from V and 5 bases from J, the junction contained 10 bases not matched to a gene. Germline V gene data show CDR1 as DFQATT and CDR2 as SNEGSKA (reference sequence). The CDR3 is 14 amino acids. The CDR3 is CSAADRAPGDTQYF. In DNA form, the CDR3 reads TGCAGTGCGGCGGACAGGGCGCCTGGAGATACGCAGTATTTT.

This clonotype showed up just a few times. This chain connects TRBV29-1 to TRBJ2-7; D is undetermined. Germline assignment: CDR1 SQVTM and CDR2 ANQGSEA. This CDR3 is 11 amino acids long. V lost 1 base, J lost 3 bases, and 4 bases lay in between. The CDR3 protein is CSVEAGYEQYF. DNA for the CDR3: TGCAGCGTTGAAGCCGGCTACGAGCAGTACTTC.

This clonotype has only a few counts. V usage is TRBV7-8 and J usage is TRBJ2-1, with 8 bases matching TRBD2. Trimming cost V 1 base and J 6 bases; bases outside gene matches: 5. This CDR3 has 15 amino acids. CDR1 is SGHVS and CDR2 is FQNEAQ in the germline V gene. CDR3 residues: CASSLDGGGSNEQFF. Written as DNA, the CDR3 is TGTGCCAGCAGCTTAGACGGCGGGGGGTCCAATGAGCAGTTCTTC.

At least ten counts were recorded for this clonotype. The rearrangement joins TRBV29-1 to TRBJ2-2, with 7 positions matching TRBD1. The CDR3 spans 14 residues. Unmatched junction bases numbered 8, after V lost 7 bases and J lost 3 bases. Germline CDR1 is SQVTM and CDR2 is ANQGSEA. CDR3 DNA sequence: TGCAGCGCAGCCACCGGGACAGACACCGGGGAGCTGTTTTTT. Amino acid sequence: CSAATGTDTGELFF.

The V and J genes are TRBV7-9 and TRBJ1-1; perhaps TRBD1 as D (5 bases). This CDR3 spans 11 amino acids. CDR1 SEHNR and CDR2 FQNEAQ come from the germline V gene (reference sequence). Between the trimmed V and J ends, which lost 1 base and 10 bases, there was a span of 7 bases. Here the CDR3 DNA reads TGTGCCAGCAGCTTAGGACAGATAGCTTTCTTT. It encodes CASSLGQIAFF.

This clonotype appeared a few times. The chain recombines TRBV6-2 or TRBV6-3 with TRBJ1-4, with 10 bases aligning to TRBD1. The CDR3 covers 15 residues. V gave up 7 bases and J gave up 8 bases; unmatched junction bases: 10. The germline gives CDR1 MNHEY, CDR2 SVGEGT. The CDR3 nucleotides are TGTGCCAGCAACCGACCGGGACAGGGGAAGGAAAAACTGTTTTTT. It is translated as CASNRPGQGKEKLFF.

This clonotype has only a few counts. The J gene is TRBJ2-3, the V gene TRBV5-1; 7 bases are shared with TRBD2. The CDR3 is 13 residues long. CDR1 SGHRS and CDR2 YFSETQ come from the germline V gene. The ends lost 5 bases at V and 9 bases at J; junction bases unmatched: 9. The CDR3 nucleotides read TGCGCCAGCAGGGGGGGGTTAGGGGACACGCAGTATTTT. It specifies CASRGGLGDTQYF.

This clonotype was seen a handful of times. The rearrangement uses TRBV10-3 and TRBJ2-2, with 8 bases that match TRBD2. V gave up 6 bases and J gave up 4 bases; unmatched junction bases: 1. The germline CDR1 and CDR2 sequences are ENHRY and SYGVKD. The CDR3 loop spans 13 amino acids. The DNA for the CDR3 is TGTGCCATCAGCGGGAGGGGCACCGGGGAGCTGTTTTTT. Its protein product is CAISGRGTGELFF.

This clonotype was detected many times. This chain links TRBV12-3 or TRBV12-4 with TRBJ2-3, with 10 bases matching TRBD2. V gave up 6 bases and J gave up 4 bases; unmatched junction bases: 10. CDR3 length equals 16 residues. The CDR3 sequence: CASRTRWLAGADTQYF. In DNA form, the CDR3 reads TGTGCCAGCAGGACCCGGTGGCTAGCGGGAGCAGATACGCAGTATTTT.

This clonotype was observed a single time. The rearrangement uses TRBV10-3 and TRBJ2-3; 10 bases agree with TRBD1. From germline, CDR1 is ENHRY and CDR2 SYGVKD. After removal of 8 bases from V and 3 bases from J, the junction contained 2 bases not matched to a gene. The CDR3 is made up of 13 amino acids. CDR3: CAIGTGATDTQYF. CDR3 coding DNA: TGTGCCATCGGGACAGGGGCGACAGATACGCAGTATTTT.

In this sample, this clonotype turned up a few times. This chain uses TRBV20-1 with TRBJ2-1, with 15 nucleotides matching TRBD2. The CDR3 consists of 15 residues. V lost 2 bases and J lost 8; bases outside the gene matches: 4. Germline CDR1 reads DFQATT; CDR2 reads SNEGSKA (reference sequence). The chain's CDR3 is CSARWTSGRAYEQFF. As DNA, the CDR3 is TGCAGTGCTAGATGGACTAGCGGGAGGGCTTATGAGCAGTTCTTC.

J is TRBJ1-3 and V is TRBV4-3; D unresolved. The CDR3 loop spans 15 amino acids. Germline lookup yields CDR1 LGHNA and CDR2 YSLEER. V shed 0 bases and J shed 2 bases, with 8 bases lying between them. The CDR3 protein is CASSQERAPGNTIYF. The DNA for the CDR3 is TGCGCCAGCAGCCAAGAGCGGGCACCTGGAAACACCATATATTTT.

This clonotype was seen a handful of times. This chain links TRBV28 with TRBJ1-4; D ambiguous. The CDR3 has 15 amino acids. Germline-derived CDR1 and CDR2 are MDHEN and SYDVKM. V gave up 7 bases and J gave up 6 bases, with 18 bases separating them. The CDR3 DNA follows: TGTGCCAGCACCGCCATAGGGCGCGGGTATGAAAAACTGTTTTTT. Protein: CASTAIGRGYEKLFF. The full variable domain, completed using reference TRBV28 and TRBJ1-4, is DVKVTQSSRYLVKRTGEKVFLECVQDMDHENMFWYRQDPGLGLRLIYFSYDVKMKEKGDIPEGYSVSREKKERFSLILESASTNQTSMYLCASTAIGRGYEKLFFGSGTQLSVL.

This clonotype was seen only a few times. The J gene is TRBJ2-7, the V gene TRBV7-2, with 7 bases identical to TRBD1. Germline V gene data show CDR1 as SGHTA and CDR2 as FQGNSA. The CDR3 totals 14 residues. The V gene end was trimmed by 1 base and the J gene end by 6 bases; junction bases not matched to a gene: 6. In DNA, the CDR3 is TGTGCCAGCAGCTTAGGGGGACAGTTGGTCGAGCAGTACTTC. Its protein is CASSLGGQLVEQYF.

This clonotype occurred a few times. The rearrangement links TRBV18 to TRBJ2-2; D uncertain. The CDR3 totals 14 residues. The germline V gene has CDR1 KGHSH and CDR2 LQKENI. The germline V and J ends were trimmed by 0 bases and 0 bases, with 2 bases remaining between them. In DNA, the CDR3 is TGTGCCAGCTCACCACCGACGAACACCGGGGAGCTGTTTTTT. This encodes CASSPPTNTGELFF.

This clonotype appeared a few times. This chain uses TRBV10-3 with TRBJ2-5; perhaps TRBD2 as D (6 bases). V was cut by 0 bases and J by 7 bases, with 12 bases left in between. Germline assignment: CDR1 ENHRY and CDR2 SYGVKD. The CDR3 is 14 residues long. CDR3 in amino acids: CAISESAGTATQYF. The DNA for the CDR3 is TGTGCCATCAGTGAGTCGGCAGGGACTGCGACCCAGTACTTC.

The CDR3 DNA reads TGCAGCCTGACTATAGCGGCACACACAGATACGCAGTATTTT. Its translation: CSLTIAAHTDTQYF. The chain combines TRBV20-1 with TRBJ2-3, with a possible D match to TRBD2 (6 bases). Germline V lookup: CDR1 DFQATT, CDR2 SNEGSKA (reference sequence). This CDR3 has 14 amino acids.

This chain links TRBV7-9 with TRBJ2-2; 10 bases are shared with TRBD2. This CDR3 is built from 16 residues. CDR1 and CDR2 from the germline V gene are SEHNR and FQNEAQ (reference sequence). V lost 4 bases to trimming and J lost 5 bases; unmatched junction nucleotides: 7. CDR3 sequence reads: CASSSLSGRGTGELFF. For the CDR3, the DNA is TGTGCCAGCAGCTCTCTCAGCGGGAGGGGTACCGGGGAGCTGTTTTTT.

This clonotype was detected only a few times. This chain joins TRBV20-1 and TRBJ2-7, with D tentatively TRBD2 (6 bases). The ends were cut back, 1 base at V and 5 bases at J, with 21 bases in the middle. The CDR3 is 16 residues long. Germline lookup yields CDR1 DFQATT and CDR2 SNEGSKA (reference sequence). The CDR3 coding sequence is TGCAGTGCTAGAGGATCTAGCGCGGCCGGTTTTCACGAGCAGTACTTC. Translating gives CSARGSSAAGFHEQYF.

This clonotype was picked up a small number of times. The V and J genes are TRBV5-1 and TRBJ2-5; weak D call: TRBD1 (6 bases). CDR1 is SGHRS, CDR2 YFSETQ, per germline. V lost 2 bases and J lost 0, with 17 bases in between. The CDR3 loop spans 17 amino acids. CDR3 region: CASSLRSRGRDQETQYF. The CDR3, as DNA: TGCGCCAGCAGCTTACGGTCCAGGGGACGAGACCAAGAGACCCAGTACTTC.